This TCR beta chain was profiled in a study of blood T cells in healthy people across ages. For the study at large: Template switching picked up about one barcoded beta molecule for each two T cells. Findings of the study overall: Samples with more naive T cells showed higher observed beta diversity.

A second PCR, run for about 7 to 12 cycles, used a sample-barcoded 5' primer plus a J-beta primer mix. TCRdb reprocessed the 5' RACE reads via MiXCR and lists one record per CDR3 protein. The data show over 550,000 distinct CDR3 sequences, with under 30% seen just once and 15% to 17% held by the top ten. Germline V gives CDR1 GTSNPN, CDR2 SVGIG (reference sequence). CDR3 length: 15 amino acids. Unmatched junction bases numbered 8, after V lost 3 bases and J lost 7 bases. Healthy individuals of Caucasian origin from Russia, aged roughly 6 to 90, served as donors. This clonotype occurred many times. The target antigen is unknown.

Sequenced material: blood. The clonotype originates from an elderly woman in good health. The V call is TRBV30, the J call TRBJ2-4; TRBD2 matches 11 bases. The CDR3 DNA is TGTGCCTGGAGACTAGCGGGGGCGGGCGGTAACATTCAGTACTTC. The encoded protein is CAWRLAGAGGNIQYF.